The next 26 T cell receptor beta chains were all read from a single sample in a study of cytomegalovirus exposure and HLA in healthy donors. PCR was performed using 60 Vbeta and 13 Jbeta primers. Only in-frame clones appear in the TCRdb table, and some are missing; sequencing was by immunoSEQ multiplex PCR. The data show some 77,000 clones, with less than 80% seen just once and less than 8% held by the top ten. Specimen: PBMCs. The source is a woman in her thirties or forties in good health and CMV-seronegative.

The rearrangement uses TRBV7-3 and TRBJ2-1, with a weak D call TRBD2 (5 bases). The CDR3 runs to 14 residues. The germline CDR1 and CDR2 sequences are SGHTA and FQGTGA. V dropped 5 bases and J dropped 5 bases, with 13 bases sitting between them. CDR3 sequence reads: CASSPVGGDNEQFF. CDR3 nucleotides: TGTGCCAGCAGCCCTGTTGGAGGTGACAATGAGCAGTTCTTC.

CDR3 bases: TGCAGTGCTACGTCCCAAGAGACCCAGTACTTC. Encoded protein: CSATSQETQYF. The chain is built from TRBV20-1 and TRBJ2-5, with no clear D. Trimming took 4 bases from V and 1 from J, leaving 4 bases between them. CDR3 length: 11 amino acids. The germline CDR1 and CDR2 sequences are DFQATT and SNEGSKA (reference sequence).

The V and J genes are TRBV2 and TRBJ1-3; D gene uncertain. Germline V gene data show CDR1 as SNHLY and CDR2 as FYNNEI. The V gene lost 6 bases and the J gene lost 0 bases, with 9 bases spanning the gap. The CDR3 is made up of 14 amino acids. CDR3 residues: CASRVELSGNTIYF. The CDR3 region has the DNA TGTGCCAGCAGGGTAGAGCTCTCTGGAAACACCATATATTTT.

The V and J genes are TRBV28 and TRBJ1-2, with D perhaps matching TRBD1 (6 bases). The germline gives CDR1 MDHEN, CDR2 SYDVKM. The length of the CDR3 is 11 residues. V lost 7 bases, J lost 8 bases, and 11 bases lay in between. The CDR3 here is CASNTGTGYTF. The CDR3 DNA is TGTGCCAGCAATACAGGGACCGGCTACACCTTC.

The chain recombines TRBV5-6 with TRBJ2-7, with TRBD2 as a possible D gene (5 bases). The CDR3 has 13 residues. The germline V gene encodes CDR1 SGHDT and CDR2 YYEEEE. V gave up 0 bases and J gave up 7 bases, with 11 bases separating them. CDR3 amino acids: CASSLGRFREQYF. CDR3 DNA: TGTGCCAGCAGCTTGGGGAGGTTCCGGGAGCAGTACTTC.

The CDR3 DNA follows: TGTGCCAGCAGCTTGGCGGGGGTCTCCTACGAGCAGTACTTC. Protein: CASSLAGVSYEQYF. The rearrangement joins TRBV7-2 to TRBJ2-7; 7 bases are shared with TRBD2. This CDR3 spans 14 amino acids. CDR1 and CDR2 (germline): SGHTA, FQGNSA. V was clipped by 3 bases and J by 0 bases; unmatched bases: 2.

This chain links TRBV30 with TRBJ1-3; 8 positions match TRBD1. This CDR3 has 14 amino acids. V lost 4 bases, J lost 6 bases, and 8 bases stayed unmatched. The germline V gene has CDR1 GTSNPN and CDR2 SVGIG (reference sequence). The CDR3 here is CAWKTGGQQNTIYF. CDR3 nucleotide sequence: TGTGCCTGGAAAACAGGGGGACAGCAAAACACCATATATTTT.

The table lists this clone with a few counts. The chain employs TRBV19 and TRBJ2-7, with 9 bases fitting TRBD1. V was pared by 7 bases and J by 2 bases, with 6 bases of the junction left unmatched. From germline, CDR1 is LNHDA and CDR2 SQIVND (reference sequence). The CDR3 runs 14 residues. CDR3 coding DNA: TGTGCCAGTACCGCCGGGACAGGGACCTACGAGCAGTACTTC. Translated, it gives CASTAGTGTYEQYF.

This chain connects TRBV2 to TRBJ1-5; D ambiguous. The CDR3 is 14 amino acids. The germline gives CDR1 SNHLY, CDR2 FYNNEI. V lost 2 bases and J 0 bases, leaving 5 bases between the germline ends. CDR3 sequence (DNA): TGTGCCAGCAGTGAACTCTATAGCAATCAGCCCCAGCATTTT. It yields the protein CASSELYSNQPQHF. The entire variable domain, with the rest obtained from reference TRBV2 and TRBJ1-5, is as follows: EPEVTQTPSHQVTQMGQEVILRCVPISNHLYFYWYRQILGQKVEFLVSFYNNEISEKSEIFDDQFSVERPDGSNFTLKIRSTKLEDSAMYFCASSELYSNQPQHFGDGTRLSIL.

The chain couples TRBV4-2 to TRBJ1-1; D is possibly TRBD1 (5 bases). V lost 0 bases, J lost 5 bases, and 7 bases lay in between. The CDR3 totals 13 residues. Germline CDR1 is LGHNA and CDR2 is YNFKEQ. As DNA, the CDR3 is TGTGCCAGCAGCCAAGATAGGGGAACTGAAGCTTTCTTT. Residues: CASSQDRGTEAFF.

The chain joins TRBV5-4 to TRBJ2-5, with 7 bases that match TRBD1. V gave up 4 bases and J gave up 5 bases; unmatched junction bases: 5. The CDR3 covers 13 residues. CDR1 and CDR2 (germline): SGHNT, YYREEE (reference sequence). The CDR3 nucleotides are TGTGCCAGCAGCCTAACAGGGGTTGAGACCCAGTACTTC. It is translated as CASSLTGVETQYF.

The V gene is TRBV18, the J gene TRBJ2-7, with TRBD1 identical over 8 bases. V dropped 4 bases and J dropped 2; count of bases not matched to a gene: 7. The CDR3 totals 15 residues. Germline CDR1 reads KGHSH; CDR2 reads LQKENI. The DNA of the CDR3 is TGTGCCAGCTCACAGGGGACAGGAAAACCCTACGAGCAGTACTTC. This codes for CASSQGTGKPYEQYF.

The chain carries TRBV30 and TRBJ1-1, with a weak D call TRBD1 (5 bases). Trimming took off 7 bases at V and 6 bases at J, with 21 bases between the two ends. The CDR3 has 14 residues. Per the germline V gene, CDR1 is GTSNPN and CDR2 is SVGIG (reference sequence). CDR3 nucleotide sequence: TGTGCCTCATTCCCAGGGACTCCAGCTCCTGAAGCTTTCTTT. It codes for CASFPGTPAPEAFF.

The CDR3 DNA sequence: TGTGCCAGTAGTTCCGGACAGGGGGGAGTCTACGAGCAGTACTTC. This gives the protein CASSSGQGGVYEQYF. This chain uses TRBV19 with TRBJ2-7, with 10 bases that match TRBD1. Per the germline V gene, CDR1 is LNHDA and CDR2 is SQIVND (reference sequence). J gave up 3 bases and V 5 bases, and 7 bases lay outside the gene matches. This CDR3 has 15 amino acids.

The chain combines TRBV4-2 with TRBJ2-7; 9 positions match TRBD2. This CDR3 has 17 residues. Trimming took 0 bases from V and 4 from J; bases not matched to a gene: 10. Germline V gene sequence: CDR1 LGHNA, CDR2 YNFKEQ. The CDR3 DNA is TGTGCCAGCAGCCAAGATCTCGGTAGCGGGGGTCTTTACGAGCAGTACTTC. This gives the protein CASSQDLGSGGLYEQYF.

In its sample, this clone was seen a few times. The rearrangement joins TRBV2 to TRBJ2-7; D might be TRBD1 (5 bases). V lost 6 bases to trimming and J lost 3 bases, with 9 bases between them. There are 12 residues in the CDR3. CDR1 SNHLY and CDR2 FYNNEI come from the germline V gene. The CDR3 loop reads CASRQGSYEQYF. CDR3 coding DNA: TGTGCCAGCAGGCAGGGTAGCTACGAGCAGTACTTC. Based on the CDR3 plus reference TRBV2 and TRBJ2-7, the full variable domain is EPEVTQTPSHQVTQMGQEVILRCVPISNHLYFYWYRQILGQKVEFLVSFYNNEISEKSEIFDDQFSVERPDGSNFTLKIRSTKLEDSAMYFCASRQGSYEQYFGPGTRLTVT.

The chain joins TRBV11-2 to TRBJ2-2; TRBD2 agrees at 11 bases. V shed 2 bases and J 5 bases; nucleotides not matched to a gene: 7. Germline V gene data show CDR1 as SGHAT and CDR2 as FQNNGV. The CDR3 has 17 amino acids. The CDR3 reads CASSLISGGASTGELFF. In DNA form, the CDR3 reads TGTGCCAGCAGCTTAATTAGCGGGGGGGCGTCTACCGGGGAGCTGTTTTTT.

The chain joins TRBV5-6 to TRBJ2-1, with 7 nucleotides matching TRBD1. There are 14 residues in the CDR3. V was clipped by 6 bases and J by 3 bases; unmatched bases: 6. Germline V gene data show CDR1 as SGHDT and CDR2 as YYEEEE. CDR3 in amino acids: CASTVQGYYNEQFF. The CDR3 DNA reads TGTGCCAGCACAGTACAGGGGTACTACAATGAGCAGTTCTTC.

V and J are TRBV7-9 and TRBJ2-3; D is possibly TRBD2 (6 bases). V dropped 6 bases and J dropped 4 bases, with 14 bases sitting between them. The CDR3 covers 14 residues. In germline, CDR1 is SEHNR, CDR2 FQNEAQ (reference sequence). The DNA of the CDR3 is TGTGCCAGCAGAAGCGGGTGGGAATCAGATACGCAGTATTTT. Amino acids: CASRSGWESDTQYF.

The V and J genes are TRBV5-1 and TRBJ1-6; 7 bases match TRBD1. This CDR3 comprises 15 residues. V lost 0 bases, J lost 7 bases, and 4 bases stayed unmatched. The V gene's germline CDR1 is SGHRS and CDR2 YFSETQ. The CDR3 nucleotides read TGCGCCAGCAGCTTGGAAGGGGGCGGGAATTCACCCCTCCACTTT. Residues: CASSLEGGGNSPLHF. The variable domain in full, completed from reference TRBV5-1 and TRBJ1-6, reads KAGVTQTPRYLIKTRGQQVTLSCSPISGHRSVSWYQQTPGQGLQFLFEYFSETQRNKGNFPGRFSGRQFSNSRSEMNVSTLELGDSALYLCASSLEGGGNSPLHFGNGTRLTVT.

The chain recombines TRBV21-1 with TRBJ1-5; whether TRBD1, the table's D call, matches the DNA was not checked. TRBV21-1 is deemed a pseudogene. The CDR3 is 20 residues long. Written as DNA, the CDR3 is TGTGCCAGCAGCACCTCCCTAGGACAGGGAAGAAAACTTAGCAATCAGCCCCAGCATTTT. Protein product: CASSTSLGQGRKLSNQPQHF.

The gene calls are TRBV18 and TRBJ1-1; TRBD1 might be the D (5 bases). The germline V and J ends were trimmed by 3 bases and 8 bases, with 10 bases remaining between them. There are 12 residues in the CDR3. Per the germline V gene, CDR1 is KGHSH and CDR2 is LQKENI. CDR3 bases: TGTGCCAGCTCACCGACAGTGACAGAAGCTTTCTTT. Its translation is CASSPTVTEAFF. The whole variable domain, remainder taken from reference TRBV18 and TRBJ1-1, is NAGVMQNPRHLVRRRGQEARLRCSPMKGHSHVYWYRQLPEEGLKFMVYLQKENIIDESGMPKERFSAEFPKEGPSILRIQQVVRGDSAAYFCASSPTVTEAFFGQGTRLTVV.

This rearrangement joins TRBV30 to TRBJ1-1; no definite D call. Germline values: CDR1 GTSNPN, CDR2 SVGIG (reference sequence). The germline V and J ends were trimmed by 7 bases and 0 bases, with 12 bases remaining between them. This CDR3 has 13 amino acids. For the CDR3, the DNA is TGTGCCTCGACTCGAGGATTGAACACTGAAGCTTTCTTT. Amino acid sequence: CASTRGLNTEAFF.

The chain links TRBV7-2 to TRBJ1-4, with 8 bases matching TRBD1. Germline loops: CDR1 SGHTA, CDR2 FQGNSA. This CDR3 has 15 amino acids. With 5 bases clipped from V and 4 bases from J, the junction kept 6 bases outside the gene matches. This chain's CDR3 is CASSPGQGHNEKLFF. The CDR3 DNA is TGTGCCAGCAGCCCCGGACAGGGCCATAATGAAAAACTGTTTTTT. The full variable domain, in which reference TRBV7-2 and TRBJ1-4 provide the parts outside the CDR3, is GAGVSQSPSNKVTEKGKDVELRCDPISGHTALYWYRQSLGQGLEFLIYFQGNSAPDKSGLPSDRFSAERTGGSVSTLTIQRTQQEDSAVYLCASSPGQGHNEKLFFGSGTQLSVL.

The chain employs TRBV30 and TRBJ1-3; TRBD1 matches 10 bases. The CDR3 is made up of 13 amino acids. Looked up from germline, CDR1 is GTSNPN and CDR2 is SVGIG (reference sequence). CDR3 region: CAWDRGGGNTIYF. The CDR3 bases are TGTGCATGGGACAGGGGAGGTGGAAACACCATATATTTT.

This clone was counted a few times. This chain uses TRBV6-1 with TRBJ2-1; 7 bases agree with TRBD2. CDR1 is MNHNS and CDR2 is SASEGT in the germline V gene. V lost 6 bases to trimming and J lost 9 bases; unmatched junction nucleotides: 8. The CDR3 has 13 amino acids. This CDR3 is CASRETSAGEQFF. CDR3 sequence (DNA): TGTGCCAGCAGGGAAACTAGCGCGGGTGAGCAGTTCTTC.